This T cell receptor beta chain was obtained from a study of T cell responses to AZD1222 COVID-19 vaccine. Comments on this clone: Its target is not known.

Study results and limitations: There were repertoire samples only from the period after the peak T cell response. Spike-specific TCR breadth and depth both grew after two AZD1222 doses. Donor demographics were predominantly white British with a female majority; clonal diversity may be underestimated. Within unmutated variant regions lay the reported targets of nearly half of spike-specific TCRs.

The table came from immunoSEQ multiplex PCR; TCRdb's copy has only in-frame clones and leaves some out. The sample records under 100,000 clones, over 70% being singletons. The CDR3 consists of 13 residues. V was clipped by 1 base and J by 7 bases, with 5 bases between them. Germline V gene data show CDR1 as KGHSY and CDR2 as FQNENV. The material sequenced was peripheral blood, taken on day 0 of AZD1222 vaccination. The TCR sequence derives from an adult in good health. The J gene is TRBJ1-6, the V gene TRBV16; D not certain. The CDR3 DNA reads TGTGCCAGCAGCCAATACCCGAATTCACCCCTCCACTTT. This codes for CASSQYPNSPLHF.